The clone carrying this T cell receptor beta chain has a count of ten or more. The antigen is undetermined. This record belongs to a study of CD8 T cells in ankylosing spondylitis. Regarding the study as a whole: Characteristic of ankylosing spondylitis blood, it appeared, was a TCR beta motif comprising about 8 highly homologous variants. Reactive arthritis synovial fluid and blood previously showed some of these motif variants. Matched synovial fluid from ankylosing spondylitis patients was reported to be enriched for disease-linked clones.

From the 5' RACE reads, TCRdb called clonotypes with MiXCR, one entry per CDR3 protein. Counted here are 200,000 to 250,000 distinct CDR3 sequences, around 24% occurring once; the ten biggest clones make up just over 6.5%. The CDR3 runs 12 residues. The J segment lost 4 bases and the V segment lost 10 bases, leaving 6 bases of the junction unmatched. The chain joins TRBV12-3 or TRBV12-4 to TRBJ2-5; 7 positions agree with TRBD1. What was sequenced was blood, either unsorted or a sorted T cell fraction (not recorded which). This clonotype was sampled from a male donor with ankylosing spondylitis or in good health (not recorded which). The CDR3 loop reads CATRGTAETQYF. The CDR3 DNA follows: TGTGCCACCCGAGGGACAGCAGAGACCCAGTACTTC.